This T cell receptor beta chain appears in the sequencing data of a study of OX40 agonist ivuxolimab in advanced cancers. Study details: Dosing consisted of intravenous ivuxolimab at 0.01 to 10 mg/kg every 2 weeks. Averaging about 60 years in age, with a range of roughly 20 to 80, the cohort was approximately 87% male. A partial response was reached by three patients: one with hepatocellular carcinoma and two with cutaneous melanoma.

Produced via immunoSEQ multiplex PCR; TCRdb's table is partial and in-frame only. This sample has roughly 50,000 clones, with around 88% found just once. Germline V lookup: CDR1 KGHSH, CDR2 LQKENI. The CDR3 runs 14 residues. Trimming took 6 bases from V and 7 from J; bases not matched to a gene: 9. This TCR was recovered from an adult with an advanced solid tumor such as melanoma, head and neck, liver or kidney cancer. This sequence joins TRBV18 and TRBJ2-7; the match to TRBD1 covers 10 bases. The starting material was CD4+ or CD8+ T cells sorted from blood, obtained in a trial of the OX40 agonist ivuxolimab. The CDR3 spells CASSAGTGVGEQYF. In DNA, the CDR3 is TGTGCCAGCTCTGCCGGGACAGGGGTGGGGGAGCAGTACTTC.